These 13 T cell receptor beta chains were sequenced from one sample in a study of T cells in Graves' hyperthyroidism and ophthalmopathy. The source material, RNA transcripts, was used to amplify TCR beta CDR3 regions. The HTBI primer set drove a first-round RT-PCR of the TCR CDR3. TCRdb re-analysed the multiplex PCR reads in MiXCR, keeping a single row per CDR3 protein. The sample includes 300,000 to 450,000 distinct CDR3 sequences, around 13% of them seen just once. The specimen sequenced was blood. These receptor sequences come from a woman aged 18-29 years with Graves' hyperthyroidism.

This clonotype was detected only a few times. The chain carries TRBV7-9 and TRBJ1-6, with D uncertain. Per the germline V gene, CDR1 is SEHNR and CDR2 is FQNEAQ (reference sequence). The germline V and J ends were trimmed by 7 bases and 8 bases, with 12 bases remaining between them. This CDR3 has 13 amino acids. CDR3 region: CASKGGEYSPLHF. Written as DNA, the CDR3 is TGTGCCAGCAAGGGCGGGGAATATTCACCCCTCCACTTT.

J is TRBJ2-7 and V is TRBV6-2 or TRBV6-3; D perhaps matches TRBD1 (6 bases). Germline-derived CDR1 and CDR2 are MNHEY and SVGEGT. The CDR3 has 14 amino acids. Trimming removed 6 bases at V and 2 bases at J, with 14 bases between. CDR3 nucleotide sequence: TGTGCCAGCAGCCCCCCAGGGGTCCCCTACGAGCAGTACTTC. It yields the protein CASSPPGVPYEQYF.

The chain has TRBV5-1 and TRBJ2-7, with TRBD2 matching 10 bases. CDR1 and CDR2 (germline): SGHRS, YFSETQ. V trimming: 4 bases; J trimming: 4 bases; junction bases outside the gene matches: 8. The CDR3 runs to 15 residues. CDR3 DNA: TGCGCCAGCAGCCCTACCTTAGCGGGAGGTTACGAGCAGTACTTC. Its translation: CASSPTLAGGYEQYF. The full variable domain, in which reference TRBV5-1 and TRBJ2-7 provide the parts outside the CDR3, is KAGVTQTPRYLIKTRGQQVTLSCSPISGHRSVSWYQQTPGQGLQFLFEYFSETQRNKGNFPGRFSGRQFSNSRSEMNVSTLELGDSALYLCASSPTLAGGYEQYFGPGTRLTVT.

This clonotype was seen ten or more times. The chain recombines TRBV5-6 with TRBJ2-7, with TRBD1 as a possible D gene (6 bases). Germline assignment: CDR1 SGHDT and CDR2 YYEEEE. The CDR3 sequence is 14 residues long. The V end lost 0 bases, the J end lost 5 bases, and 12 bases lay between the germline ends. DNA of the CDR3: TGTGCCAGCAGCTTGGTACAGGGCTTCGACGAGCAGTACTTC. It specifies CASSLVQGFDEQYF.

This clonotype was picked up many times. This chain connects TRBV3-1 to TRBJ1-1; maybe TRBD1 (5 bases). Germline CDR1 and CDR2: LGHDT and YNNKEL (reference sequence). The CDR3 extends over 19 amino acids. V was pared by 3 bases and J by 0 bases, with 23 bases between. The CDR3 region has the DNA TGTGCCAGCAGCCAGGAATCGACAGCGCTCCCGATCATGAACACTGAAGCTTTCTTT. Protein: CASSQESTALPIMNTEAFF.

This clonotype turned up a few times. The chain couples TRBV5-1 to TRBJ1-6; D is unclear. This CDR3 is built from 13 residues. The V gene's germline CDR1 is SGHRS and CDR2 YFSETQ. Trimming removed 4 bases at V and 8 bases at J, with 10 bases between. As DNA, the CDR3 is TGCGCCAGCAGCCCCTCGAATGATTCACCCCTCCACTTT. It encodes CASSPSNDSPLHF.

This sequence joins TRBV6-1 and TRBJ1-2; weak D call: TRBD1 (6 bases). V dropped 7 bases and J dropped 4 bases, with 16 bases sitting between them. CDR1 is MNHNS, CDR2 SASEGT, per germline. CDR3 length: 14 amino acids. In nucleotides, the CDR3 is TGTGCCAGCATGCCATTTTTGGGGGCCTATGGCTACACCTTC. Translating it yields CASMPFLGAYGYTF.

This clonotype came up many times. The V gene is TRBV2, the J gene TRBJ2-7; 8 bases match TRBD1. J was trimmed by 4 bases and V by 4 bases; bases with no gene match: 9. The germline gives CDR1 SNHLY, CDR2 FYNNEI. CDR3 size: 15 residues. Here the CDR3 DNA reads TGTGCCAGCAGTGCGGGTACAGGGGGGCAATACGAGCAGTACTTC. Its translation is CASSAGTGGQYEQYF.

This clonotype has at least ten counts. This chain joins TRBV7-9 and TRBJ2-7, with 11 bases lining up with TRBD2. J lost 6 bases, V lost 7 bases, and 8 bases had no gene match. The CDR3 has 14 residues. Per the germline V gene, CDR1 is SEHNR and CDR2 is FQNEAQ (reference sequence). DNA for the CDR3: TGTGCCAGCACCCTAGCGGGAGGACGGACCGAGCAGTACTTC. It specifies CASTLAGGRTEQYF.

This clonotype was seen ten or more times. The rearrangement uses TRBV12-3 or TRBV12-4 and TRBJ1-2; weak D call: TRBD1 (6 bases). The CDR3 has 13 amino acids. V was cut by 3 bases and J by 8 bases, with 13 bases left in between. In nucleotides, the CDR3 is TGTGCCAGCAGTTTGACAGGCTCGGGGGGCTACACCTTC. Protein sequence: CASSLTGSGGYTF.

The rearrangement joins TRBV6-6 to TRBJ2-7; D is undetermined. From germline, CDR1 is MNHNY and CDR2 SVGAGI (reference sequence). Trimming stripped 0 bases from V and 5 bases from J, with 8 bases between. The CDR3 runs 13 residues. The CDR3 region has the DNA TGTGCCAGCAGTTACTCGTCAAGCCACGAGCAGTACTTC. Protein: CASSYSSSHEQYF.

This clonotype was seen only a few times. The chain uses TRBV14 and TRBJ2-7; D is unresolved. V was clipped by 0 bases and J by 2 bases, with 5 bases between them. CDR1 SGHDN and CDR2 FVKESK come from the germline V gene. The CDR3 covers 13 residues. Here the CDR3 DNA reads TGTGCCAGCAGCCAAGATGGAGCCTACGAGCAGTACTTC. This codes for CASSQDGAYEQYF. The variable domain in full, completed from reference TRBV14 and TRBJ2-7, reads EAGVTQFPSHSVIEKGQTVTLRCDPISGHDNLYWYRRVMGKEIKFLLHFVKESKQDESGMPNNRFLAERTGGTYSTLKVQPAELEDSGVYFCASSQDGAYEQYFGPGTRLTVT.

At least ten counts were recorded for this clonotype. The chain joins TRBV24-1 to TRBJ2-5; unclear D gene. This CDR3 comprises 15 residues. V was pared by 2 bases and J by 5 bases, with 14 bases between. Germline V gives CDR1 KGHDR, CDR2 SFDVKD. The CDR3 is CATSDSLVPSETQYF. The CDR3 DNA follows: TGTGCCACCAGTGATTCCCTTGTTCCCTCGGAGACCCAGTACTTC.